This TCR beta chain derives from a study of T cells in Graves' hyperthyroidism and ophthalmopathy. This clonotype was seen once. The TCR beta CDR3 regions underwent amplification using RNA transcripts as the source. With the HTBI primer set, the TCR CDR3 went through a first round of RT-PCR. TCRdb fed the multiplex PCR reads into MiXCR, producing one record per CDR3 protein. The data contain hundreds of thousands of distinct CDR3 sequences, approximately 20% of them singletons. Each diagnosis was grounded in clinical symptoms, serum thyroxine and TRAb, thyroid ultrasound, and orbital computed tomography. Fresh peripheral blood, around 9.2 ml of it, supplied the PBMCs. The sample comprised blood. This clonotype was sampled from a man aged 35 to 55 with Graves' hyperthyroidism.

This chain's CDR3 is CASSQDSVEAFF. For the CDR3, the DNA is TGTGCCAGCAGCCAAGATTCGGTCGAAGCTTTCTTT. This chain uses TRBV2 with TRBJ1-1; D not certain. The CDR3 is made up of 12 amino acids. CDR1 and CDR2 from the germline V gene are SNHLY and FYNNEI. The V and J ends lost 6 bases and 8 bases respectively, with 13 bases between them.